This is a list of T cell receptor beta chains from one sample in a study of cytomegalovirus exposure and HLA in healthy donors. Measured with immunoSEQ multiplex PCR; TCRdb has only the in-frame clones, and not every one. The sample gives around 50,000 clones, around 83% of which show up once; around 1.8% is in the top ten. Sequencing used PBMCs. The receptor set was obtained from a middle-aged man in good health and CMV-seronegative. The CDR3 runs from the conserved cysteine through the conserved F or W. Fields, in order: V gene, J gene, D gene, clone size, CDR3 protein, CDR3 DNA. A D gene is named only where the DNA matches it firmly. Clone size is not always given. Where it is, it says once, few, many or a class for expanded clones.

TRBV4-3	TRBJ1-6	-	-	CASSQEAGSSYNSPLHF	TGCGCCAGCAGCCAAGAAGCGGGGAGCTCCTATAATTCACCCCTCCACTTT
TRBV7-2	TRBJ1-2	-	-	CATLERLGYTF	TGTGCCACGCTAGAGAGACTTGGCTACACCTTC
TRBV6-1	TRBJ2-3	-	-	CASSEVLGQLTDTQYF	TGTGCCAGCAGTGAGGTACTGGGACAACTCACAGATACGCAGTATTTT
TRBV4-3	TRBJ1-4	TRBD1	few	CASSQDWDRGEKLFF	TGCGCCAGCAGCCAAGACTGGGACAGAGGAGAAAAACTGTTTTTT
TRBV11-3	TRBJ1-6	TRBD1	-	CASSRDRDSPLHF	TGTGCCAGCTCCCGGGACAGGGATTCACCCCTCCACTTT
TRBV19	TRBJ1-5	TRBD1	-	CATHRDRGVYSNQPQHF	TGTGCCACGCACCGGGACAGGGGGGTTTATAGCAATCAGCCCCAGCATTTT
TRBV7-9	TRBJ1-1	-	-	CASSLLLSDTEAFF	TGTGCCAGCAGCTTACTCCTATCGGACACTGAAGCTTTCTTT
TRBV6-1	TRBJ1-5	-	-	CASSEWGVGNQPQHF	TGTGCCAGCAGTGAATGGGGCGTTGGCAATCAGCCCCAGCATTTT
TRBV5-1	TRBJ1-1	-	-	CASSLETGTNTEAFF	TGCGCCAGCAGCTTGGAGACAGGTACGAACACTGAAGCTTTCTTT
TRBV5-4	TRBJ1-1	-	many	CASSLGDSRPEAFF	TGTGCCAGCAGCTTAGGAGACAGCAGACCTGAAGCTTTCTTT
TRBV4-3	TRBJ2-5	-	-	CASSQGALGGETQYF	TGCGCCAGCAGCCAAGGTGCTTTGGGGGGAGAGACCCAGTACTTC
TRBV9	TRBJ2-2	TRBD2	-	CASSAPGLDTGELFF	TGTGCCAGCAGCGCTCCGGGACTAGACACCGGGGAGCTGTTTTTT
TRBV4-3	TRBJ1-2	-	-	CASSQDYKLGRYGYTF	TGCGCCAGCAGCCAAGATTATAAATTGGGCCGCTATGGCTACACCTTC
TRBV10-3	TRBJ2-1	TRBD2	-	CAIGSVSGGAGYNEQFF	TGTGCCATCGGTTCAGTTAGCGGGGGGGCAGGGTACAATGAGCAGTTCTTC
TRBV19	TRBJ2-1	-	-	CASSKAGPGDEQFF	TGTGCCAGTAGTAAGGCCGGGCCGGGGGATGAGCAGTTCTTC
TRBV5-5	TRBJ1-4	-	-	CASSLIAWVNEKLFF	TGTGCCAGCAGCTTGATAGCTTGGGTGAATGAAAAACTGTTTTTT
TRBV6-5	TRBJ1-1	-	few	CASSYGAVNTEAFF	TGTGCCAGCAGTTACGGGGCAGTGAACACTGAAGCTTTCTTT
TRBV30	TRBJ2-1	TRBD1	-	CAWSGQGVEQFF	TGTGCCTGGAGTGGACAGGGAGTTGAGCAGTTCTTC
TRBV6-1	TRBJ2-7	TRBD1	-	CASRETGELGEQYF	TGTGCCAGCAGGGAAACAGGGGAGTTAGGCGAGCAGTACTTC
TRBV27	TRBJ1-1	TRBD1	-	CASSWIKDRRNTEAFF	TGTGCCAGCAGTTGGATTAAGGACAGGCGGAACACTGAAGCTTTCTTT
TRBV29-1	TRBJ2-5	TRBD1	-	CSVARGIETQYF	TGCAGCGTTGCCAGGGGGATAGAGACCCAGTACTTC
TRBV5-1	TRBJ2-7	TRBD1	-	CASSLAGQVYEQYF	TGCGCCAGCAGCTTGGCCGGACAGGTCTACGAGCAGTACTTC
TRBV2	TRBJ1-1	TRBD1	few	CASSSSTGGRAEAFF	TGTGCCAGCAGTTCTTCTACAGGGGGAAGGGCTGAAGCTTTCTTT
TRBV5-1	TRBJ2-7	TRBD2	-	CASSSGLAGGSPSYEQYF	TGCGCCAGCAGCTCGGGACTAGCGGGGGGCTCTCCCTCCTACGAGCAGTACTTC
TRBV5-1	TRBJ2-1	TRBD2	-	CASSLVASGGQQFF	TGCGCCAGCAGCTTGGTTGCTAGCGGGGGGCAGCAGTTCTTC
TRBV11-2	TRBJ2-4	TRBD2	once	CASSPLAGAFVHIQYF	TGTGCCAGCAGCCCCTTAGCGGGAGCCTTCGTGCACATTCAGTACTTC
TRBV5-1	TRBJ2-1	-	-	CASSPLIGVSSYNEQFF	TGCGCCAGCAGCCCACTTATAGGGGTAAGCTCCTACAATGAGCAGTTCTTC
TRBV11-3	TRBJ2-1	TRBD2	-	CASSLFLGLAGTPGNEQFF	TGTGCCAGCAGCTTATTTCTTGGGCTAGCGGGGACCCCAGGTAATGAGCAGTTCTTC
TRBV7-9	TRBJ1-1	TRBD1	-	CASSLATGALRVNTEAFF	TGTGCCAGCAGCTTAGCCACAGGGGCCCTTCGGGTGAACACTGAAGCTTTCTTT
TRBV27	TRBJ2-5	TRBD2	once	CASSLTSGGARFLQETQYF	TGTGCCAGCAGTCTTACTAGCGGGGGGGCCCGATTTCTCCAAGAGACCCAGTACTTC
TRBV30	TRBJ2-7	TRBD1	-	CAWSAGTGGPYEQYF	TGTGCCTGGAGTGCAGGGACAGGGGGCCCCTACGAGCAGTACTTC
TRBV11-3	TRBJ1-4	TRBD1	-	CASSSTWDSRGQLNEKLFF	TGTGCCAGCAGCTCAACGTGGGACAGCCGGGGTCAGCTTAATGAAAAACTGTTTTTT
TRBV14	TRBJ1-2	-	-	CASSQEPLGPVGDGYTF	TGTGCCAGCAGCCAAGAGCCCCTCGGACCAGTAGGGGATGGCTACACCTTC
TRBV15	TRBJ1-2	TRBD1	-	CATSRDRGRYNYGYTF	TGTGCCACCAGCAGGGACAGGGGGCGGTATAACTATGGCTACACCTTC
TRBV2	TRBJ2-1	TRBD2	-	CASSDLAGGYNEQFF	TGTGCCAGCAGTGATTTGGCGGGGGGATACAATGAGCAGTTCTTC
TRBV7-2	TRBJ1-1	-	-	CASSWLATQGTQAFF	TGTGCCAGCAGCTGGTTGGCGACTCAGGGTACCCAAGCTTTCTTT
TRBV6-5	TRBJ1-1	-	-	CASSWRENTEAFF	TGTGCCAGCAGTTGGCGGGAGAACACTGAAGCTTTCTTT
TRBV10-3	TRBJ2-1	-	-	CAIRGRGDVGNEQFF	TGTGCCATCAGAGGCAGGGGGGATGTAGGGAATGAGCAGTTCTTC
TRBV5-4	TRBJ2-3	TRBD2	few	CASSSKTSGRTDTQYF	TGTGCCAGCAGCAGTAAGACTAGCGGGCGAACAGATACGCAGTATTTT
TRBV19	TRBJ2-2	TRBD2	few	CASRRLAGGPAGELFF	TGTGCCAGTAGAAGACTAGCGGGGGGCCCCGCCGGGGAGCTGTTTTTT
TRBV4-3	TRBJ1-1	-	few	CASSQGEVAEAFF	TGCGCCAGCAGCCAAGGTGAGGTCGCTGAAGCTTTCTTT
TRBV6-1	TRBJ2-7	TRBD1	-	CASSEQGVGYEQYF	TGTGCCAGCAGTGAACAGGGGGTCGGCTACGAGCAGTACTTC
TRBV7-3	TRBJ2-2	-	once	CASSLLTGELFF	TGTGCCAGCAGTCTCCTGACCGGGGAGCTGTTTTTT
TRBV7-9	TRBJ2-1	-	once	CASSLLSSGPTEGNEQFF	TGTGCCAGCAGCTTATTATCTTCGGGACCCACGGAGGGCAATGAGCAGTTCTTC
TRBV18	TRBJ1-2	TRBD1	-	CASSQDRENYGYTF	TGTGCCAGCTCACAGGACAGGGAGAACTATGGCTACACCTTC
TRBV30	TRBJ2-1	-	once	CAWSVTAIEQFF	TGTGCCTGGAGTGTAACCGCTATTGAGCAGTTCTTC
TRBV7-9	TRBJ1-3	-	few	CASSSRDTGNTIYF	TGTGCCAGCAGCTCTCGGGACACCGGAAACACCATATATTTT
TRBV28	TRBJ1-5	-	-	CASRSGNNQPQHF	TGTGCCAGCAGAAGCGGGAACAATCAGCCCCAGCATTTT
TRBV7-6	TRBJ1-1	-	-	CASSSQENTEAFF	TGTGCCAGCAGCTCCCAGGAAAACACTGAAGCTTTCTTT
TRBV29-1	TRBJ2-2	-	few	CSVRGNTGELFF	TGCAGCGTCAGGGGGAACACCGGGGAGCTGTTTTTT
TRBV14	TRBJ1-6	-	-	CASSQRGDNSPLHF	TGTGCCAGCAGCCAACGGGGAGATAATTCACCCCTCCACTTT
TRBV18	TRBJ2-5	TRBD2	-	CASSPGLAAKQETQYF	TGTGCCAGCTCACCAGGACTAGCGGCGAAACAAGAGACCCAGTACTTC
TRBV19	TRBJ1-1	-	few	CASSIIGGRTEAFF	TGTGCCAGTAGTATCATTGGCGGAAGGACTGAAGCTTTCTTT
TRBV19	TRBJ1-2	-	few	CASRQRTLGPNYGYTF	TGTGCCAGTAGACAGAGGACACTGGGGCCGAACTATGGCTACACCTTC
TRBV7-2	TRBJ2-2	-	-	CASSVRYTGELFF	TGTGCCAGCAGCGTGAGGTACACCGGGGAGCTGTTTTTT